This T cell receptor (beta chain) was recorded in a study of T cells in localized non-small cell lung cancer. Overall study results and limits: Uninvolved adjacent lung showed the highest T cell clonality, exceeding tumor. The appearance of a median 57 of the top 100 tumor clones was seen in adjacent lung. Longer overall survival was seen with higher T cell density measured in blood.

Points on this clone: What it binds is not known.

The ends were cut back, 8 bases at V and 3 bases at J, with 18 bases in the middle. Per the germline V gene, CDR1 is KGHSH and CDR2 is LQKENI. The CDR3 consists of 15 residues. Assay used: immunoSEQ multiplex PCR; TCRdb lists only in-frame clones, some missing. Of a few thousand clones in the sample, 40% to 45% were seen once. This TCR derives from a man aged 35-69 years with stage I lung adenocarcinoma. Material: lung tumor tissue, obtained before any cancer treatment. This chain joins TRBV18 and TRBJ2-3, with no clear D. The CDR3 DNA sequence: TGTGCCAGCGGAACGGACCTCACCATGACAGATACGCAGTATTTT. This codes for CASGTDLTMTDTQYF.